Each of the 2 T cell receptor beta chains below was sequenced from the same sample in a study of blood T cells in healthy people across ages. A second 7 to 11 cycle PCR used barcoded and J-beta primers. MiXCR, run by TCRdb on the 5' RACE reads, gives a single entry per CDR3 protein. The table records 1.5 million to 2 million distinct CDR3 sequences, roughly two fifths of them present only once. The sample comprised blood. The receptors were gathered from a human donor in good health.

This sequence joins TRBV9 and TRBJ1-4; 8 bases are a match to TRBD1. V was clipped by 3 bases and J by 4 bases; unmatched bases: 2. This CDR3 has 14 residues. Germline lookup yields CDR1 SGDLS and CDR2 YYNGEE. CDR3 amino acids: CASSAGQVNEKLFF. The CDR3 DNA follows: TGTGCCAGCAGCGCGGGACAGGTTAATGAAAAACTGTTTTTT.

The V call is TRBV3-1, the J call TRBJ2-1; 9 bases are a match to TRBD1. Per germline, CDR1 LGHDT and CDR2 YNNKEL (reference sequence). CDR3 length: 15 amino acids. With 1 base clipped from V and 9 bases from J, the junction kept 7 bases outside the gene matches. The CDR3, as DNA: TGTGCCAGCAGCCAAGTACAGGGGGCGTTTCTTGAGCAGTTCTTC. Its protein is CASSQVQGAFLEQFF.